The table lists the clone carrying this TCR beta chain with many counts. Its specificity is not known. The time point denotes: newly diagnosed GD, antithyroid drugs for less than 3 months. From RNA extracted from PBMCs, the TCR library was made. This sample was taken from a study of regulatory T cells in long-lasting Graves disease. This CDR3 has 13 amino acids. V lost 6 bases, J lost 0 bases, and 10 bases lay in between. Germline V gives CDR1 SQVTM, CDR2 ANQGSEA. The TCR beta library used iRepertoire HTBI primers with Arm-PCR amplification of CDR3. From the multiplex PCR reads, TCRdb called clonotypes with MiXCR, one entry per CDR3 protein. Here the sample spans 550,000 to 650,000 distinct CDR3 sequences, roughly 16% being singletons. Study outcomes and limitations: Gene preferences differed: TRBV28, TRBJ1-2, TRBJ2-5 in persistent cases.

These data were also reused for a study on T cells in Graves' hyperthyroidism and ophthalmopathy. That paper adds: Separation of ophthalmopathy from stable hyperthyroidism was achieved by a 13 V-J model.

The chain has TRBV29-1 and TRBJ2-3; D is uncertain. The clonotype was recovered from a man younger than 35 with Graves disease. The source material was peripheral blood mononuclear cells (PBMCs), sampled at new diagnosis, from a patient treated with antithyroid drugs. Here the CDR3 reads CSVARSSTDTQYF. The CDR3 DNA is TGCAGCGTCGCCAGATCTAGCACAGATACGCAGTATTTT.